These T cell receptor beta chains were read from a single sample in a study of blood T cell repertoires in COVID-19. Sequenced by immunoSEQ multiplex PCR; TCRdb stores in-frame clones only, minus some. The sample lists about 130,000 clones; about 88% were seen once. The specimen was peripheral blood. These receptors all come from a man between 60 and 75 years old with COVID-19, enrolled during active disease. CDR3s include the opening cysteine and the closing phenylalanine or tryptophan. The D gene is left open where the match is weak. Clone size is not always given. Where it is, it says once, few, many or a class for expanded clones.

j_gene,abundance,v_gene,d_gene,CDR3nt,CDR3aa
TRBJ2-1,NA,TRBV4-3,NA,TGCGCCAGCAGCCAAGAGGGGGGCTCCTACAATGAGCAGTTCTTC,CASSQEGGSYNEQFF
TRBJ2-7,once,TRBV14,TRBD1,TGTGCCAGCAGCCAAGCGGAGACAGGGGGAGCAATTAAGTACTTC,CASSQAETGGAIKYF
TRBJ2-3,NA,TRBV24-1,TRBD2,TGTGCCACCAGTGATTTAGAGCGGGAGACAGATACGCAGTATTTT,CATSDLERETDTQYF
TRBJ2-5,NA,TRBV2,TRBD2,TGTGCCAGCAGTGAAGGTAGCGGGGTGCAAGAGACCCAGTACTTC,CASSEGSGVQETQYF
TRBJ1-4,once,TRBV11-2,TRBD1,TGTGCCAGCAGCCCGACAGGGGGCGATGGTGAAAAACTGTTTTTT,CASSPTGGDGEKLFF
TRBJ1-2,NA,TRBV19,NA,TGTGCCAGTAGTCCCGCTGAGGCCTATGGCTACACCTTC,CASSPAEAYGYTF
TRBJ1-5,NA,TRBV7-2,NA,TGTGCCAGCAGCTTAGACCGAGATCAGCCCCAGCATTTT,CASSLDRDQPQHF
TRBJ2-5,NA,TRBV7-3,TRBD2,TGTGCCAGCAGCCCCAGCGGGAGTAAAAAAGAGACCCAGTACTTC,CASSPSGSKKETQYF
TRBJ1-2,NA,TRBV28,TRBD1,TGTGCCACCGGACAGGGTTCCTATGGCTACACCTTC,CATGQGSYGYTF
TRBJ1-1,NA,TRBV30,NA,TGTGCCTGGAGTGTTACCCGCGGTACTGAAGCTTTCTTT,CAWSVTRGTEAFF
TRBJ1-1,NA,TRBV9,NA,TGTGCCAGCAGCGTAGCCTCAGGTAACACTGAAGCTTTCTTT,CASSVASGNTEAFF
TRBJ1-4,few,TRBV4-3,NA,TGCGCCAGCAGCCAATGGAACAGGCCAACTAATGAAAAACTGTTTTTT,CASSQWNRPTNEKLFF
TRBJ1-5,NA,TRBV5-1,NA,TGCGCCAGCAGCTTGGCCCCAGGGGAAAGTCAGCCCCAGCATTTT,CASSLAPGESQPQHF
TRBJ1-3,NA,TRBV19,TRBD1,TGTGCCAGTGCAGCTGGACAGGGGTCTGGAAACACCATATATTTT,CASAAGQGSGNTIYF
TRBJ1-4,NA,TRBV2,NA,TGTGCCAGCAGTGAAAGGACAGCTAATGAAAAACTGTTTTTT,CASSERTANEKLFF
TRBJ2-1,NA,TRBV6-4,NA,TGTGCCAGCAGTGACTCTCCGGACAGCTCCTACAATGAGCAGTTCTTC,CASSDSPDSSYNEQFF
TRBJ1-6,NA,TRBV6-5,NA,TGTGCCAGCAGTTATCAGGCTGCAGGGGACAATTCACCCCTCCACTTT,CASSYQAAGDNSPLHF
TRBJ1-4,NA,TRBV4-2,NA,TGTGCCAGCAGCCAAGTGAGGAATTTTAATGAAAAACTGTTTTTT,CASSQVRNFNEKLFF
TRBJ1-2,once,TRBV28,NA,TGTGCCAGCAGCCGATCGCTTGGGGCGCGAGGCTACACCTTC,CASSRSLGARGYTF
TRBJ1-5,NA,TRBV7-9,TRBD1,TGTGCCAGCAGCCCCGGACAGGGGGAAGTGGCCCAGCATTTT,CASSPGQGEVAQHF
TRBJ1-2,NA,TRBV6-5,TRBD1,TGTGCCAGCACCCGGGACAGGGAAGGCGGCTATGGCTACACCTTC,CASTRDREGGYGYTF
TRBJ2-6,NA,TRBV5-1,NA,TGCGCCAGCAGTTTAGTAGTTTCTGGGGCCAACGTCCTGACTTTC,CASSLVVSGANVLTF
TRBJ2-3,NA,TRBV6-5,NA,TGTGCCAGCAGCTTCGGGAGCGCAGATACGCAGTATTTT,CASSFGSADTQYF
TRBJ1-2,NA,TRBV10-3,NA,TGTGCCATCAGTGACGACAAGAGTTATGGCTACACCTTC,CAISDDKSYGYTF
TRBJ1-1,once,TRBV12-3/TRBV12-4,NA,TGTGCCAGCAGTTTAGCAGACTACACTGAAGCTTTCTTT,CASSLADYTEAFF
TRBJ1-5,NA,TRBV7-9,TRBD1,TGTGCCAGCAGCTTAGGAGATCACAGGGGTGGTCAGCCCCAGCATTTT,CASSLGDHRGGQPQHF
TRBJ1-4,NA,TRBV2,NA,TGTGCCAGCAAGGGAAAGGGAGCAACTAATGAAAAACTGTTTTTT,CASKGKGATNEKLFF
TRBJ2-5,NA,TRBV9,NA,TGTGCCAGCGGGTCACAGCCGGGAGAAGAGACCCAGTACTTC,CASGSQPGEETQYF
TRBJ2-7,NA,TRBV5-6,TRBD1,TGTGCCAGCAGCTTGGGTCCAGGGGGTGGTTACGAGCAGTACTTC,CASSLGPGGGYEQYF
TRBJ1-1,NA,TRBV18,NA,TGTGCCAGCTCACCAAGGGAAGGGGACACTGAAGCTTTCTTT,CASSPREGDTEAFF
TRBJ1-6,NA,TRBV12-3/TRBV12-4,NA,TGTGCCAGCAGTTTCAAGCGGGGATCACCCCTCCACTTT,CASSFKRGSPLHF
TRBJ2-5,NA,TRBV7-2,NA,TGTGCCAGCAGCCGCATGGGCGGGAGAGGGGGAAGAGAGACCCAGTACTTC,CASSRMGGRGGRETQYF
TRBJ1-2,once,TRBV7-8,TRBD1,TGTGCCAGCAGCCCACAGGGGACCGGCTATGGCTACACCTTC,CASSPQGTGYGYTF
TRBJ1-5,NA,TRBV6-6,NA,TGTGCCAGCAGTTACCGGGACCACGGAGGGCATCAGCCCCAGCATTTT,CASSYRDHGGHQPQHF
TRBJ1-6,NA,TRBV28,NA,TGTGCCAGCAGCATTTCAGGGCCTAATTCACCCCTCCACTTT,CASSISGPNSPLHF
TRBJ2-1,NA,TRBV7-9,NA,TGTGCCAGCAGCGTCTTTGAGGAAGAGCAGTTCTTC,CASSVFEEEQFF
TRBJ2-2,NA,TRBV7-3,NA,TGTGCCAGCAGCTTGGCGGGACCAGTGAACACCGGGGAGCTGTTTTTT,CASSLAGPVNTGELFF
TRBJ2-5,NA,TRBV2,NA,TGTGCCAGCAGTGTAGAGGTATTCGGGACCCAGTACTTC,CASSVEVFGTQYF
TRBJ1-4,NA,TRBV7-9,TRBD1,TGTGCCAGCAGCTCAGGGGGATCTAATGAAAAACTGTTTTTT,CASSSGGSNEKLFF
TRBJ2-5,NA,TRBV5-4,TRBD2,TGTGCCAGCAGCTTGTTCGTGGGGGGGGAGGCAGAGACCCAGTACTTC,CASSLFVGGEAETQYF
TRBJ1-2,few,TRBV12-3/TRBV12-4,NA,TGTGCCAGCAGTTTATTCCAGGGAGGGAGTTACACCTTC,CASSLFQGGSYTF